The next 7 T cell receptor beta chains were all read from a single sample in a study of glioma-infiltrating T cells after dendritic cell vaccination. The repertoire was sequenced with immunoSEQ multiplex PCR; TCRdb's copy has only in-frame clones and lacks some. The sample shows 80,000 to 100,000 clones, over 80% of them seen only once. Time point in this sample: after dendritic cell vaccination, including at tumor progression/relapse. The starting material was blood, obtained after dendritic cell vaccination. Receptors originate from a human donor with glioblastoma.

The rearrangement uses TRBV27 and TRBJ1-2; 7 nucleotides line up with TRBD1. With V trimmed by 6 bases and J by 8 bases, 9 bases remained unmatched. Germline V gives CDR1 MNHEY, CDR2 SMNVEV (reference sequence). The CDR3 is 13 residues long. For the CDR3, the DNA is TGTGCCAGCAGCTGGTTAGGGGGCGGCGGCTACACCTTC. Translation: CASSWLGGGGYTF.

The chain is built from TRBV5-1 and TRBJ2-7; 9 bases agree with TRBD1. This CDR3 spans 14 amino acids. Germline CDR1 reads SGHRS; CDR2 reads YFSETQ. V lost 7 bases to trimming and J lost 3 bases; unmatched junction nucleotides: 8. The CDR3 here is CASARTGDHYEQYF. The DNA for the CDR3 is TGCGCCAGCGCTAGGACAGGGGATCACTACGAGCAGTACTTC. Using reference TRBV5-1 and TRBJ2-7 for the parts outside the CDR3, the full variable domain is KAGVTQTPRYLIKTRGQQVTLSCSPISGHRSVSWYQQTPGQGLQFLFEYFSETQRNKGNFPGRFSGRQFSNSRSEMNVSTLELGDSALYLCASARTGDHYEQYFGPGTRLTVT.

The chain has TRBV18 and TRBJ1-1, with D hard to call. This CDR3 spans 16 amino acids. Germline V gene data show CDR1 as KGHSH and CDR2 as LQKENI. Trimming left V 3 bases short and J 3 bases short, with 17 bases between. Here the CDR3 reads CASSPTPQIVYTEAFF. The CDR3 bases are TGTGCCAGCTCACCCACCCCTCAGATTGTTTACACTGAAGCTTTCTTT. The variable domain in full, completed from reference TRBV18 and TRBJ1-1, reads NAGVMQNPRHLVRRRGQEARLRCSPMKGHSHVYWYRQLPEEGLKFMVYLQKENIIDESGMPKERFSAEFPKEGPSILRIQQVVRGDSAAYFCASSPTPQIVYTEAFFGQGTRLTVV.

This sequence joins TRBV5-1 and TRBJ2-1, with 12 positions matching TRBD2. The CDR3 is made up of 15 amino acids. Germline V gene lookup returns CDR1 SGHRS and CDR2 YFSETQ. The V gene end was trimmed by 4 bases and the J gene end by 4 bases; junction bases not matched to a gene: 3. The CDR3 DNA sequence: TGCGCCAGCAGCATGACTAGCGGGAGTTACAATGAGCAGTTCTTC. It is translated as CASSMTSGSYNEQFF.

The rearrangement links TRBV18 to TRBJ1-2; 10 nucleotides agree with TRBD1. This CDR3 is 16 amino acids long. Trimming removed 2 bases from V and 3 bases from J; junction bases left unmatched: 6. From germline, CDR1 is KGHSH and CDR2 LQKENI. The CDR3 DNA is TGTGCCAGCTCACCAGATCGGGACAGGGGTTACTATGGCTACACCTTC. Encoded protein: CASSPDRDRGYYGYTF.

The V call is TRBV30, the J call TRBJ2-7; D is possibly TRBD1 (7 bases). The CDR3 is 13 amino acids. Per germline, CDR1 GTSNPN and CDR2 SVGIG (reference sequence). Trimming pared 4 bases from V and 5 bases from J, leaving 15 bases between. CDR3 in DNA: TGTGCCTGGAAAGATGGCAGGGGGGACGAGCAGTACTTC. Protein: CAWKDGRGDEQYF.

The gene calls are TRBV6-5 and TRBJ1-1; D remains unclear. CDR3 length: 13 residues. The germline CDR1 and CDR2 sequences are MNHEY and SVGAGI. The V end was cut by 10 bases, the J end by 2 bases, with 14 bases between. The CDR3 DNA reads as TGTGCCACCATAAGGACGGGAAACACTGAAGCTTTCTTT. Its translation is CATIRTGNTEAFF.